This T cell receptor (beta chain) was sequenced in a study of CD8+CD57+ T cells in acquired aplastic anemia. The wider study: Mean DNA quantity obtained from sorted CD4+ and CD8+ cells was 3.2 ug.

For this clonotype: The antigen remains undetermined.

Germline CDR1 is LNHDA and CDR2 is SQIVND (reference sequence). This CDR3 is 15 amino acids long. Trimming removed 1 base at V and 6 bases at J, with 15 bases between. Broader study findings: In common between the patients and the controls were some 29 CD8+ CDR3 sequences.

Patients picked for sequencing had shown CD8+CD57+ cell expansion detected by flow cytometry. The template for TCR beta VDJ and CDR3 sequence profiling was genomic DNA. TCRdb reprocessed the reads via MiXCR and lists one record per CDR3 protein. The sample records under 200,000 distinct CDR3 sequences, 70% to 80% being singletons. The receptor's source is a human donor with aplastic anemia. V is TRBV19 and J is TRBJ1-1; no reliable D call. The sequenced sample was sorted CD4+, CD8+, or CD8+CD57+ T cells (not recorded which) from PBMCs. The CDR3 bases are TGTGCCAGTAGTATAGCCTCTCGACCCGCACCTGAAGCTTTCTTT. Translation gives CASSIASRPAPEAFF.